This section outlines one T cell receptor beta chain sequence together with its context. Its recognized antigen is unknown. No much larger clone is present one base from it, and per-base qualities are unavailable. Sequencing took place on an Illumina NovaSeq 6000. TCR cDNA was synthesized by 5'RACE template switching, through which a universal primer site and unique molecular identifiers were introduced. Priming of cDNA synthesis was performed from both the TCR alpha and TCR beta constant segments. Two PCR steps were used to amplify libraries, with sample barcodes and sequencing adapters being added in the second step. Sequencing of the libraries was done on either Illumina HiSeq 2500 (2x100 bp) or NovaSeq (2x150 bp). On the study's bioinformatics: MIGEC handled demultiplexing of reads and collapsing into UMI consensus sequences, while MiXCR performed V(D)J alignment. Clonotypes responding to the vaccine were identified with edgeR on replicate PBMC samples, with the criteria of FDR below 0.01 and a log2 fold change above 5 up to day 15. CD4 or CD8 identity was assigned to each bulk clonotype according to whether the clonotype was present at higher abundance in the sequenced CD4 repertoire or the sequenced CD8 repertoire. TCRdb reran the public reads through fastp at Q25 and MiXCR, keeping productive beta chains. Rows with a matching CDR3 protein are joined into one entry that keeps the most common DNA and genes. TCRdb assigned the V and J calls; the authors' analysis was not used. The sample records hundreds of thousands of distinct CDR3 sequences, 18% of which are singletons. About a sixth of the sample belongs to the ten largest clones.

This sample was included in a study of T cells after yellow fever vaccination (dated by TCRdb to between 2018 and 2021). For the wider study: The SMART-Seq v4 Ultra Low Input RNA kit was used to prepare libraries from fractions with low cell numbers. To track T-cell clones before and after primary and booster YFV17D yellow fever vaccination, bulk TCR alpha and beta repertoires were sequenced longitudinally. Two healthy male donors, one aged 18 to 30 and one aged 30 to 39 years, were included in the cohort. Blood samples were taken at several timepoints before and after primary and secondary immunization, and bulk PBMC replicates and cell subsets were isolated. Study-wide conclusions, independent of this receptor: FACS-sorted repertoires could contain abundant contaminating clonotypes from the bulk population, so computational filtering was required. Most clones expanded after primary vaccination (about 95% of CD4 and 88% of CD8) were re-detected after the booster, suggesting that broad memory maintenance occurred. The study included only a couple of donors, which limits how far the findings can be generalized. A small fraction of clonotypes appeared in both the CD4 and CD8 compartments, likely as a result of convergent recombination. Compared with the primary T-cell response, the secondary T-cell response was weaker but faster, peaking on day 5 rather than day 15.

Looking up the germline V gene (reference sequence) yields CDR1 LNHNV and CDR2 YYDKDF. The CDR3 spans 15 residues, from the cysteine through the phenylalanine. Left in the record is the CDR3 DNA by itself, 45 bases read in frame from the first base. The germline V end is reduced by 5 bases and the J end by 4 bases; junction bases left unmatched: 9. What the treatment or condition label conveys for this sample: live attenuated yellow fever vaccine strain. At every blood-draw timepoint, two biological replicates of bulk PBMCs were collected. A standard Ficoll-Paque protocol was used to isolate PBMCs from peripheral blood. TriZol was used to extract RNA from bulk PBMCs, from CD4 and CD8 fractions, and from dextramer-positive and dextramer-negative fractions.

The TCR originated in a man younger than 35 who received the YFV17D yellow fever vaccine. The V and J segments used are TRBV15 and TRBJ2-5; 8 central bases correspond to TRBD1. Sequenced here: PBMCs, sampled before the yellow fever booster vaccination. The DNA sequence follows: TGTGCCACCAGCGGTAGGGACAGGCGGAGAGAGACCCAGTACTTC. Its protein product is CATSGRDRRRETQYF.